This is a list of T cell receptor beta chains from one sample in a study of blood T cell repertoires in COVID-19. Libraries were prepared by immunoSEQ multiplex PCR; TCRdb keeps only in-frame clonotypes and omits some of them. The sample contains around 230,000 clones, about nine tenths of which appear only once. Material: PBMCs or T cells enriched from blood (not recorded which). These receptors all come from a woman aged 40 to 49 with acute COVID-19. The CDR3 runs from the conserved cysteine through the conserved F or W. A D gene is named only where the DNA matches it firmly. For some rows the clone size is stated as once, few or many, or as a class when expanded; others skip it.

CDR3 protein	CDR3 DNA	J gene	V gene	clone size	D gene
CASSPPSRNTEAFF	TGTGCCAGCTCACCACCGTCGAGGAACACTGAAGCTTTCTTT	TRBJ1-1	TRBV18	.	.
CASSMAGQGVDIQYF	TGTGCCAGTAGTATGGCCGGACAGGGAGTGGACATTCAGTACTTC	TRBJ2-4	TRBV19	.	TRBD1
CASSLGEVRRAQETQYF	TGTGCCAGCAGCTTGGGGGAGGTCCGGAGGGCCCAAGAGACCCAGTACTTC	TRBJ2-5	TRBV5-6	.	.
CASSPSGVGPGETQYF	TGTGCCAGCAGCCCCTCGGGGGTAGGGCCCGGAGAGACCCAGTACTTC	TRBJ2-5	TRBV7-9	.	.
CASSITRQGGTTDTQYF	TGTGCCAGTAGTATAACCCGACAGGGGGGTACGACAGATACGCAGTATTTT	TRBJ2-3	TRBV19	.	TRBD1
CASSKNDRANTEAFF	TGCGCCAGCAGCAAAAACGACAGGGCGAACACTGAAGCTTTCTTT	TRBJ1-1	TRBV4-3	.	TRBD1
CASSLSGTGVGYTF	TGTGCCAGCAGCTTGTCTGGGACAGGGGTTGGCTACACCTTC	TRBJ1-2	TRBV5-6	.	TRBD1
CASSEAGSPFF	TGCGCCAGCAGTGAGGCAGGATCTCCGTTCTTC	TRBJ2-1	TRBV10-2	.	.
CASSEEGQGVGNTEAFF	TGTGCCAGCAGTGAAGAGGGACAGGGGGTTGGGAACACTGAAGCTTTCTTT	TRBJ1-1	TRBV2	.	TRBD1
CASSVSRGSYNEQFF	TGTGCCAGCAGCGTAAGCAGGGGGTCCTACAATGAGCAGTTCTTC	TRBJ2-1	TRBV9	.	TRBD1
CASSSRDRAGVAF	TGTGCCAGCAGCTCACGGGACAGGGCAGGAGTTGCCTTC	TRBJ1-2	TRBV7-2	once	TRBD1
CASSLGGAGELFF	TGTGCCAGCAGCTTAGGGGGGGCCGGGGAGCTGTTTTTT	TRBJ2-2	TRBV11-2	.	.
CASSPGDTNTEAFF	TGTGCCAGCAGTCCAGGGGATACGAACACTGAAGCTTTCTTT	TRBJ1-1	TRBV6-6	.	.
CASSPYSLVAFF	TGTGCCAGCTCACCATATTCCCTTGTAGCTTTCTTT	TRBJ1-1	TRBV18	.	.
CSVGLWTSGGQNTGELFF	TGCAGCGTTGGGCTTTGGACTAGCGGGGGGCAGAACACCGGGGAGCTGTTTTTT	TRBJ2-2	TRBV29-1	.	TRBD2
CASSSQGGRTEAFF	TGTGCCAGCAGTTCTCAGGGAGGCAGGACTGAAGCTTTCTTT	TRBJ1-1	TRBV6-2/TRBV6-3	.	.
CASRDRNTEAFF	TGTGCCAGTAGGGACAGGAACACTGAAGCTTTCTTT	TRBJ1-1	TRBV19	.	.
CASSYSSSGVLRAYEQYF	TGTGCCAGCAGTTACTCGAGTAGCGGCGTGCTTCGGGCCTACGAGCAGTACTTC	TRBJ2-7	TRBV6-2/TRBV6-3	.	.
CASSSQDPGQGAYEQYF	TGTGCCAGCAGCTCCCAAGACCCGGGACAGGGGGCTTACGAGCAGTACTTC	TRBJ2-7	TRBV13	once	TRBD1
CASSYGQGDSPLHF	TGTGCCAGCAGTTACGGACAGGGGGACTCACCCCTCCACTTT	TRBJ1-6	TRBV6-5	.	TRBD1
CASSIGGGGGNTQYF	TGTGCCAGTAGTATCGGTGGCGGGGGGGGAAATACGCAGTATTTT	TRBJ2-3	TRBV19	.	TRBD2
CASGPHRNTEAFF	TGTGCCAGTGGGCCTCACAGGAACACTGAAGCTTTCTTT	TRBJ1-1	TRBV19	.	.
CASSEAAGQAAFF	TGTGCCAGCAGTGAAGCGGCAGGACAGGCTGCTTTCTTT	TRBJ1-1	TRBV2	.	TRBD1
CASSLWAGTGANSPLHF	TGTGCCAGCAGCTTATGGGCCGGGACAGGGGCTAATTCACCCCTCCACTTT	TRBJ1-6	TRBV13	.	TRBD1
CASSGWTGAVSPLHF	TGTGCCAGCAGTGGTTGGACAGGGGCAGTTTCACCCCTCCACTTT	TRBJ1-6	TRBV2	.	TRBD1
CASSLGQGRELGEKLFF	TGTGCCAGCAGCTTGGGTCAGGGGAGGGAGCTGGGTGAAAAACTGTTTTTT	TRBJ1-4	TRBV5-5	once	.
CAWSVGLFEGTQYF	TGTGCCTGGAGTGTAGGACTTTTCGAGGGTACGCAGTATTTT	TRBJ2-3	TRBV30	.	.
CASSDLAGAPRDTQYF	TGTGCCAGCAGTGATCTAGCGGGGGCACCTCGGGATACGCAGTATTTT	TRBJ2-3	TRBV2	once	TRBD2
CATSGGHSLANEQFF	TGTGCCACCAGCGGGGGCCACTCCCTGGCCAATGAGCAGTTCTTC	TRBJ2-1	TRBV15	.	.
CASSESGQGVDYGYTF	TGCGCCAGCAGCGAGAGTGGACAGGGGGTCGACTATGGCTACACCTTC	TRBJ1-2	TRBV5-1	.	TRBD1
CASSERGTDYGYTF	TGTGCCAGCAGTGAACGGGGGACGGACTATGGCTACACCTTC	TRBJ1-2	TRBV2	once	.
CASSWTGGITEAFF	TGTGCCAGCAGTTGGACAGGGGGGATCACTGAAGCTTTCTTT	TRBJ1-1	TRBV6-5	.	TRBD1
CAWSPIREALHF	TGTGCCTGGAGCCCCATTCGGGAGGCCCTCCACTTT	TRBJ1-6	TRBV30	.	.
CASSRMGLNRDRGFSEKLFF	TGTGCCAGCAGCCGAATGGGCCTCAACCGGGACAGGGGGTTTAGTGAAAAACTGTTTTTT	TRBJ1-4	TRBV3-1/TRBV3-2	few	TRBD1
CASGGGNSPLHF	TGTGCCAGCGGCGGCGGTAATTCACCCCTCCACTTT	TRBJ1-6	TRBV3-1/TRBV3-2	.	.
CASLEGTGGREQFF	TGTGCCAGCCTAGAGGGGACAGGGGGTAGGGAGCAGTTCTTC	TRBJ2-1	TRBV5-4	once	TRBD1
CASRVNDRVGTEAFF	TGCGCCAGCAGGGTGAATGACAGGGTAGGGACTGAAGCTTTCTTT	TRBJ1-1	TRBV5-1	.	TRBD1
CASSVAEDRGKLFF	TGTGCCAGCAGCGTAGCTGAGGACAGGGGAAAACTGTTTTTT	TRBJ1-4	TRBV9	few	TRBD1
CAWSRTRTGKNTEAFF	TGTGCCTGGAGTAGAACCCGGACAGGCAAGAACACTGAAGCTTTCTTT	TRBJ1-1	TRBV30	.	TRBD1
CASSPTMDSPLHF	TGTGCCAGCTCACCTACTATGGATTCACCCCTCCACTTT	TRBJ1-6	TRBV18	few	.
CASKRSGGGQPQHF	TGTGCCAGCAAACGTTCAGGGGGAGGACAGCCCCAGCATTTT	TRBJ1-5	TRBV7-2	once	TRBD1
CASSWGGKETGELFF	TGTGCCAGCAGTTGGGGGGGGAAAGAAACCGGGGAGCTGTTTTTT	TRBJ2-2	TRBV6-2/TRBV6-3	.	TRBD2
CSVRWGDEQFF	TGCAGCGTCAGATGGGGGGATGAGCAGTTCTTC	TRBJ2-1	TRBV29-1	.	.
CASSLGTGANYGYTF	TGTGCCAGCAGCCTCGGGACAGGGGCTAACTATGGCTACACCTTC	TRBJ1-2	TRBV9	.	TRBD1
CASSLAGGRLEQFF	TGTGCCAGCAGCTTAGCCGGGGGGCGATTAGAGCAGTTCTTC	TRBJ2-1	TRBV7-8	.	.
CASSIDGYNQPQHF	TGTGCCAGCAGCATAGACGGGTACAATCAGCCCCAGCATTTT	TRBJ1-5	TRBV5-4	.	.
CARSRTGVFTGNLATQYF	TGTGCCAGAAGCAGGACAGGGGTGTTTACGGGGAATTTGGCGACCCAGTACTTC	TRBJ2-5	TRBV5-3	.	TRBD1
CASSEGGVYEQFF	TGCGCCAGCAGCGAGGGGGGGGTTTATGAGCAGTTCTTC	TRBJ2-1	TRBV4-1	.	.
CASSETSGGLYNEQFF	TGTGCCAGCAGTGAGACTAGCGGGGGCCTCTACAATGAGCAGTTCTTC	TRBJ2-1	TRBV6-4	.	TRBD2
CASSQDRVWLRLDYGYTF	TGCGCCAGCAGCCAAGATCGCGTGTGGCTCCGTCTAGACTATGGCTACACCTTC	TRBJ1-2	TRBV4-3	.	.
CASSYFGQGYTF	TGTGCCAGCAGTTACTTTGGTCAGGGCTACACCTTC	TRBJ1-2	TRBV6-5	.	.
CASSIRGPSVEAFF	TGTGCCAGTAGTATTAGGGGCCCCTCCGTTGAAGCTTTCTTT	TRBJ1-1	TRBV19	.	.
CASSQGGTEAFF	TGTGCCAGCTCTCAGGGGGGAACTGAAGCTTTCTTT	TRBJ1-1	TRBV18	.	TRBD1
CASRLAGVNYNEQFF	TGTGCCAGCAGACTAGCGGGAGTTAACTACAATGAGCAGTTCTTC	TRBJ2-1	TRBV27	.	TRBD2
CASSYDRTGVSPLHF	TGTGCCAGCAGTTACGATCGGACAGGGGTATCACCCCTCCACTTT	TRBJ1-6	TRBV6-5	once	TRBD1
CASSLGTGTGNTEAFF	TGCGCCAGCAGCTTGGGTACCGGGACAGGGAACACTGAAGCTTTCTTT	TRBJ1-1	TRBV5-1	once	TRBD1
CASRISGTGEAFF	TGCGCCAGCAGGATCTCCGGGACAGGGGAAGCTTTCTTT	TRBJ1-1	TRBV5-1	few	TRBD1